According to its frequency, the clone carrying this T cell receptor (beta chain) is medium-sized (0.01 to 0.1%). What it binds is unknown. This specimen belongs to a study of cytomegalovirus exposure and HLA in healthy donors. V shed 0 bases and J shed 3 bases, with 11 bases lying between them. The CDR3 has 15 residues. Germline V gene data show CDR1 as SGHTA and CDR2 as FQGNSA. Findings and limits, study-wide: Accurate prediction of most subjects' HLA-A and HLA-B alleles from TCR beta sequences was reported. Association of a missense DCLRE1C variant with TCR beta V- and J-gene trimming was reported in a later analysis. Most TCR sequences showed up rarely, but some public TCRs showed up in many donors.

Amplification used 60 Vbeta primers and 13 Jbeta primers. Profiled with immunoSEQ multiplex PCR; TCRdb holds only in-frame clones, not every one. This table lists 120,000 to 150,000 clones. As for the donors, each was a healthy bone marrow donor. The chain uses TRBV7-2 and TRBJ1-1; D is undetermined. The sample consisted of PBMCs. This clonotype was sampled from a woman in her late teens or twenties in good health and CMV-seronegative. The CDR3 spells CASSLAGRWYTEAFF. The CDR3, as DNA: TGTGCCAGCAGCTTAGCAGGGAGGTGGTACACTGAAGCTTTCTTT.